The 18 T cell receptor beta chains listed next were all sequenced from one sample in a study of blood T cell repertoires in COVID-19. Repertoires were generated with immunoSEQ multiplex PCR, while TCRdb's copy carries only in-frame clones and drops some. The sample has around 150,000 clones; roughly 83% are singletons. The sequenced material came from PBMCs or T cells enriched from blood (not recorded which). All receptors come from a man in his 70s who had been exposed to COVID-19.

The chain carries TRBV29-1 and TRBJ2-7; TRBD1 matches 7 bases. V dropped 5 bases and J dropped 4; count of bases not matched to a gene: 8. The germline V gene encodes CDR1 SQVTM and CDR2 ANQGSEA. This CDR3 contains 13 residues. The CDR3 sequence is CSVRGGTVYEQYF. CDR3 DNA sequence: TGCAGCGTTAGAGGGGGCACGGTGTACGAGCAGTACTTC.

V gene TRBV24-1 combines with J gene TRBJ2-4, with D perhaps matching TRBD2 (5 bases). This CDR3 is 15 amino acids long. Germline CDR1 is KGHDR and CDR2 is SFDVKD. Between the trimmed V and J ends, which lost 6 bases and 8 bases, there was a span of 19 bases. The CDR3 bases are TGTGCCACCAGTCGGGGAACCGGGATGGTAGACATTCAGTACTTC. The encoded protein is CATSRGTGMVDIQYF.

The CDR3 DNA reads TGTGCCAGCAGCCAAGAGACAGGCAGGATGAACACTGAAGCTTTCTTT. Its translation is CASSQETGRMNTEAFF. This chain uses TRBV4-2 with TRBJ1-1; D possibly corresponds to TRBD1 (6 bases). V gave up 0 bases and J gave up 0 bases, with 11 bases separating them. Germline values: CDR1 LGHNA, CDR2 YNFKEQ. The CDR3 length is 16 residues.

This chain uses TRBV27 with TRBJ1-4; 7 positions agree with TRBD1. The length of the CDR3 is 15 residues. V gave up 3 bases and J gave up 4 bases; unmatched junction bases: 5. The germline V gene encodes CDR1 MNHEY and CDR2 SMNVEV (reference sequence). CDR3 amino acids: CASSFLQGGNEKLFF. The CDR3 DNA reads TGTGCCAGCAGTTTCCTGCAGGGGGGTAATGAAAAACTGTTTTTT.

The chain is built from TRBV19 and TRBJ1-2; TRBD1 aligns across 7 bases. Germline V CDR1 and CDR2: LNHDA, SQIVND (reference sequence). The length of the CDR3 is 13 residues. V dropped 5 bases and J dropped 8; count of bases not matched to a gene: 8. The CDR3 is CASSPTGPRGYTF. CDR3 nucleotides: TGTGCCAGTAGTCCGACAGGGCCCAGGGGCTACACCTTC.

CDR3 DNA sequence: TGTGCCAGCAGCGAGACAGGGAAAAACATTCAGTACTTC. This translates into CASSETGKNIQYF. The V call is TRBV12-3 or TRBV12-4, the J call TRBJ2-4; TRBD1 matches 7 bases. This CDR3 is built from 13 residues. V was clipped by 6 bases and J by 4 bases; unmatched bases: 3.

The gene calls are TRBV9 and TRBJ2-7; D possibly corresponds to TRBD2 (5 bases). Germline V lookup: CDR1 SGDLS, CDR2 YYNGEE. The CDR3 has 13 amino acids. The V gene lost 0 bases and the J gene lost 2 bases, with 6 bases spanning the gap. The CDR3 here is CASSVDGAYEQYF. The CDR3 nucleotides read TGTGCCAGCAGCGTAGACGGGGCCTACGAGCAGTACTTC.

The chain has TRBV3-1 (or the pseudogene TRBV3-2) and TRBJ1-1; 10 positions match TRBD1. CDR3 size: 15 residues. Germline CDR1 LGHDT, CDR2 YNNKEL (reference sequence). V shed 1 base, J shed 12 bases, and the junction held 11 bases outside the gene matches. CDR3 in DNA: TGTGCCAGCAGCCAAGGCCTCACCGGGACAGGGGAGTCTTTCTTT. This sequence encodes CASSQGLTGTGESFF.

The rearrangement links TRBV18 to TRBJ1-4, with a possible D match to TRBD1 (6 bases). Per germline, CDR1 KGHSH and CDR2 LQKENI. Trimming shortened V by 4 bases and J by 3 bases, and 9 bases separated the two germline ends. This CDR3 has 14 amino acids. The CDR3 DNA is TGTGCCAGCTCACAACAGGGAGCTAATGAAAAACTGTTTTTT. This codes for CASSQQGANEKLFF.

In its sample, this clone was seen once. V gene TRBV19 combines with J gene TRBJ1-5; TRBD1 matches 8 bases. Germline trimming cut 7 bases from V and 0 bases from J; bases unmatched to any gene: 5. Germline assignment: CDR1 LNHDA and CDR2 SQIVND (reference sequence). This CDR3 has 15 residues. CDR3 sequence reads: CASKTDRVSNQPQHF. In DNA form, the CDR3 reads TGTGCCAGTAAAACGGACAGGGTTAGCAATCAGCCCCAGCATTTT.

The chain couples TRBV6-5 to TRBJ1-2; D might be TRBD1 (5 bases). Trimming removed 5 bases at V and 8 bases at J, with 21 bases between. Germline values: CDR1 MNHEY, CDR2 SVGAGI. The CDR3 has 15 residues. The CDR3 protein is CASSPLAGQTTGYTF. The CDR3 nucleotides read TGTGCCAGCAGTCCCCTGGCAGGGCAGACGACGGGCTACACCTTC.

This chain connects TRBV7-2 to TRBJ1-2; TRBD1 matches 9 bases. CDR1 is SGHTA, CDR2 FQGNSA, per germline. Losses at the gene ends were 5 bases for V and 2 bases for J; bases not matched to a gene: 9. The CDR3 extends over 16 amino acids. The CDR3 is CASSPGQGLWNYGYTF. CDR3 nucleotide sequence: TGTGCCAGCAGCCCGGGACAGGGATTGTGGAACTATGGCTACACCTTC.

This clone was detected only a few times. The chain uses TRBV11-2 and TRBJ1-1; possibly TRBD1 for D (5 bases). The CDR3 totals 13 residues. Germline CDR1 and CDR2: SGHAT and FQNNGV. The V and J ends lost 5 bases and 7 bases respectively, with 14 bases between them. The CDR3 DNA sequence: TGTGCCAGCAGCGCGGGGCACCTTCTTGAAGCTTTCTTT. Its protein product is CASSAGHLLEAFF.

The chain employs TRBV7-9 and TRBJ2-7, with 9 bases lining up with TRBD2. CDR1 and CDR2 from the germline V gene are SEHNR and FQNEAQ (reference sequence). The CDR3 length is 16 residues. The V segment lost 2 bases and the J segment 5 bases; nucleotides outside the gene matches: 10. The chain's CDR3 is CASSLRLSGSLNEQYF. The CDR3 DNA is TGTGCCAGCAGCTTACGTCTTAGCGGGAGTCTTAACGAGCAGTACTTC.

The rearrangement links TRBV2 to TRBJ1-2; no clear D gene. CDR3 length: 14 amino acids. Trimming took off 8 bases at V and 2 bases at J, with 15 bases between the two ends. Germline CDR1 reads SNHLY; CDR2 reads FYNNEI. The CDR3 loop reads CASRPDLLNYGYTF. CDR3 bases: TGTGCCAGCCGACCGGATCTACTAAACTATGGCTACACCTTC.

The rearrangement joins TRBV5-4 to TRBJ1-2; possibly TRBD1 for D (5 bases). Germline V gene data show CDR1 as SGHNT and CDR2 as YYREEE (reference sequence). This CDR3 comprises 13 residues. Trimming took 1 base from V and 3 from J, leaving 7 bases between them. The CDR3 DNA is TGTGCCAGCAGCTTGCAGGGTGACTATGGCTACACCTTC. Translation gives CASSLQGDYGYTF.

CDR3 protein: CASSSRTSGRLTYNEQFF. CDR3 sequence (DNA): TGTGCCAGCAGTTCCCGGACTAGCGGGAGGCTGACATACAATGAGCAGTTCTTC. J is TRBJ2-1 and V is TRBV27, with 14 bases matching TRBD2. After removal of 4 bases from V and 4 bases from J, the junction contained 9 bases not matched to a gene. The CDR3 has 18 residues. The V gene's germline CDR1 is MNHEY and CDR2 SMNVEV (reference sequence).

This rearrangement joins TRBV7-6 to TRBJ2-1; TRBD1 matches at 7 bases. Looked up from germline, CDR1 is SGHVS and CDR2 is FNYEAQ. The ends lost 5 bases at V and 5 bases at J; junction bases unmatched: 9. The CDR3 length is 15 residues. The CDR3 here is CASSPMDRFDNEQFF. The CDR3 nucleotides read TGTGCCAGCAGCCCGATGGACAGGTTTGACAATGAGCAGTTCTTC.